This TCR beta chain originates from a study of regulatory T cells in long-lasting Graves disease. Building of the TCR beta libraries involved iRepertoire HTBI primers and Arm-PCR of CDR3 regions. TCRdb reanalysed the multiplex PCR reads using MiXCR and keeps one entry per CDR3 protein. Of roughly 560,000 distinct CDR3 sequences listed, approximately 12% are singletons. V was trimmed by 1 base and J by 6 bases, leaving 13 bases between them. From germline, CDR1 is GTSNPN and CDR2 SVGIG (reference sequence). The CDR3 sequence is 13 residues long. Study-wide results and limits: Persistent patients shared more public clonotypes (about 2,700) than newly diagnosed patients (about 970).

The time point was: newly diagnosed GD, antithyroid drugs for less than 3 months. From RNA extracted from PBMCs, the TCR library was made. Patients of an endocrinology department in Xi'an, China, were included. For this clonotype: The antigen is undetermined.

The same data also went into a second study, on T cells in Graves' hyperthyroidism and ophthalmopathy.

This TCR was recovered from a woman aged 25 to 39 with Graves disease. The V call is TRBV30, the J call TRBJ2-7; D possibly corresponds to TRBD1 (6 bases). Material: peripheral blood mononuclear cells (PBMCs), obtained at new diagnosis, from a patient treated with antithyroid drugs. In DNA form, the CDR3 reads TGTGCCTGGAGTGCCCTCTTAGGGGGCGAGCAGTACTTC. Amino acids: CAWSALLGGEQYF.